This paragraph covers one T cell receptor beta chain sequence. This clone was seen once. Its antigen is unknown. Nothing much larger sits one base from this clone, and base qualities are not available. This sample was taken from a study of long-term antiretroviral therapy in people with HIV (dated by TCRdb to the early 2020s). At the level of the whole study: Collection of the earliest samples took place about a decade ahead of the 2015 WHO recommendation for immediate ART, at a time when ART was typically delayed until CD4 counts fell. This retrospective serial study examined whether starting ART and sustained HIV suppression were associated with changes in the composition and diversity of the TRB repertoire in peripheral blood. A total of 192 cryopreserved PBMC samples were contributed to the cohort by 30 adults with confirmed HIV infection, with samples collected serially over a mean of around 6 years (range 1-12). About 35% of the 30 participants with HIV were female. No cross-contamination during QIAcube processing was shown when test extractions of a monoclonal T-cell line were performed alongside 25 to 35 polyclonal samples. Findings and caveats that apply to the study as a whole: A significant increase in TRB diversity was found to be associated with ART initiation, although TRB diversity was observed to remain significantly below that of transplant donor controls even after long-term ART. Because cell numbers in pre-ART samples were limited, unsorted PBMC were profiled instead of sorted CD4+ and CD8+ T cells. The samples span the years 2004 to 2017, and the ART regimens used at that time may not be as effective as current regimens. Limited PBMC availability meant only the TCR beta chain was sequenced, without alpha chain pairing. The repertoire was dominated across all time points by expanded TRB clones identified before ART initiation, although this dominance was seen to fluctuate and to decrease in many PLHIV after ART. Inferences about post-ART repertoire changes are limited because no data were available on ART adherence, viral resistance or therapy changes. Narrower CDR3 length ranges were observed in HIV repertoires than in controls, and an antigen-experienced repertoire with only a slight naive shift after ART was suggested by the network structure.

The immunoSEQ hsTCRB v3.0 assay was used at survey level resolution for TRB variable region sequencing. A depth of roughly 40,000-55,000 T-cell genomes per sample was targeted for TRB sequencing. Pooled TRB libraries were sequenced on an Illumina MiSeq with a v3 150-cycle kit. On the authors' methods: Analysis of repertoires was carried out in R inside a reproducible Nextflow workflow spanning QC, data transformation and analysis. Custom analyses were implemented in LymphoSeq2, an R package for AIRR-Seq data exploration. After excluding a few samples that yielded fewer than 5000 total TRB sequences, 188 HIV repertoires remained for analysis. Among the roughly 200 retained HIV repertoires, 55 to 65 were collected before ART initiation and 120 to 130 were collected after ART initiation. Repertoires were downsampled to 5000 TRB nucleotide sequences, with summary statistics averaged over 100 downsampling iterations. Only TRB sequences with CDR3 regions of at least seven amino acids were retained for analysis. Diversity was measured with a Shannon entropy-derived clonality score and the Gini coefficient. In repertoire networks, the top 5000 CDR3 amino acid sequences were linked whenever an edit distance of one separated two sequences. For TRB CDR3 amino acid sequences, GLIPH2 was used to predict antigen specificity groups and MHC restriction. CDR3 amino acid sequences were matched against VDJdb and McPAS-TCR to flag known CMV, EBV, HIV or tissue antigen associations. Pre-ART, post-ART and control groups were compared with Wilcoxon signed-rank tests and Holm-Bonferroni correction. TCRdb limited this immuneACCESS table to in-frame rearrangements with V and J called. A share of clones is missing; checked studies link under half to unresolved V genes, and the rest is unexplained. V, J and clone size are those of that table, while D and trimming were read from the DNA. This sample has 35,000 to 40,000 clones in its table, and around four fifths of those were observed once. Less than 15% of the sample is in the top ten clones.

Based on the germline V gene (reference sequence), the CDR1 and CDR2 sequences are DFQATT and SNEGSKA. The germline ends are 2 bases apart after V is trimmed by 2 bases and J by 1 base. Its CDR3 holds 11 amino acids, cysteine through phenylalanine. Only the CDR3 portion is preserved as DNA: 33 bases, with reading frame beginning at the first base. Participants were included only if at least one PBMC sample before ART initiation and at least two post-ART samples were available. Every participant with HIV received treatment in the United States of America. Before DNA extraction, cryopreserved samples of 1-10 million PBMC were thawed and washed. At the time of the earliest PBMC sample, participants with HIV were aged between roughly 20 and 54 years. PBMC samples from each participant spanned 1-4 timepoints before ART initiation and 2-8 timepoints after ART initiation, with a median of 7 samples. For every participant, serial HIV viral load, CD4+ T-cell count, ART history and demographic data were obtained. A Qiagen kit on a QIAcube was used to extract genomic DNA from unsorted PBMC, with samples processed in batches of 12.

Sequencing was performed on unsorted PBMCs, taken 0.3 years after starting antiretroviral therapy. The sequence links TRBV20-1 to TRBJ1-1, with the D gene not clear enough to name. The clonotype originates from a man between 18 and 35 years old with HIV. The DNA sequence is TGCAGTGCTAGAAGGAACACTGAAGCTTTCTTT. Its translation reads: CSARRNTEAFF.